Presented here are 28 T cell receptor beta chains from one specimen sequenced in a study of cytomegalovirus exposure and HLA in healthy donors. Use of 60 Vbeta and 13 Jbeta primers characterized the PCR. Clones were read by immunoSEQ multiplex PCR, and TCRdb kept only the in-frame ones, dropping some. The sample includes 130,000 to 150,000 clones, under 80% of them seen just once. The sequencing input was PBMCs. The receptors originated from a male donor in good health and CMV-seronegative.

This clone appeared a single time. The V gene is TRBV19, the J gene TRBJ2-7; no reliable D call. This CDR3 is 13 amino acids long. Germline assignment: CDR1 LNHDA and CDR2 SQIVND (reference sequence). V lost 1 base and J lost 2, with 6 bases in between. CDR3: CASSIAQTYEQYF. The CDR3 DNA sequence: TGTGCCAGTAGTATAGCACAGACCTACGAGCAGTACTTC.

This clone was detected a few times. This chain connects TRBV2 to TRBJ1-2; a possible D gene is TRBD1 (5 bases). Germline V lookup: CDR1 SNHLY, CDR2 FYNNEI. This CDR3 is built from 17 residues. V was cut by 6 bases and J by 8 bases, with 28 bases left in between. The CDR3 is CASSPHDPGRSTRGYTF. CDR3 bases: TGTGCCAGCAGCCCCCACGATCCGGGACGTTCGACTAGGGGCTACACCTTC.

J is TRBJ2-7 and V is TRBV5-1; 7 bases match TRBD1. V dropped 4 bases and J dropped 4; count of bases not matched to a gene: 2. The CDR3 sequence is 12 residues long. Germline CDR1 reads SGHRS; CDR2 reads YFSETQ. The CDR3 loop reads CASSPQGYEQYF. The CDR3 DNA is TGCGCCAGCAGCCCACAGGGGTACGAGCAGTACTTC.

As to this clone: Germline and junction disagree at one end, which may indicate a read error. The gene calls are TRBV18 and TRBJ1-1, with a possible D match to TRBD1 (5 bases). The CDR3 has 15 residues. Per germline, CDR1 KGHSH and CDR2 LQKENI. CDR3 nucleotides: TGTCCCAGCTCACCACCGGGCGCAGGGCGGACTGAAGCTTTCTTT. The encoded protein is CPSSPPGAGRTEAFF.

The chain links TRBV7-6 to TRBJ1-5; D unresolved. Germline V gene lookup returns CDR1 SGHVS and CDR2 FNYEAQ. CDR3 length equals 13 residues. V was pared by 2 bases and J by 4 bases, with 6 bases between. For the CDR3, the DNA is TGTGCCAGCAGCTTACATCGGAATCAGCCCCAGCATTTT. Encoded protein: CASSLHRNQPQHF.

The chain joins TRBV5-1 to TRBJ2-1; TRBD2 agrees at 16 bases. Germline CDR1 is SGHRS and CDR2 is YFSETQ. The CDR3 extends over 18 amino acids. Germline trimming cut 4 bases from V and 4 bases from J; bases unmatched to any gene: 8. The CDR3 is CASSLGLAGGHGYNEQFF. CDR3 in DNA: TGCGCCAGCAGCCTGGGACTAGCGGGAGGGCACGGTTACAATGAGCAGTTCTTC. The full variable domain, rest sourced from reference TRBV5-1 and TRBJ2-1, is KAGVTQTPRYLIKTRGQQVTLSCSPISGHRSVSWYQQTPGQGLQFLFEYFSETQRNKGNFPGRFSGRQFSNSRSEMNVSTLELGDSALYLCASSLGLAGGHGYNEQFFGPGTRLTVL.

The rearrangement uses TRBV7-3 and TRBJ2-3; TRBD2 might be the D (7 bases). Per the germline V gene, CDR1 is SGHTA and CDR2 is FQGTGA. The CDR3 sequence is 18 residues long. V dropped 0 bases and J dropped 3 bases, with 19 bases sitting between them. CDR3 sequence: CASSLTGVAGARTDTQYF. The CDR3 DNA reads as TGTGCCAGCAGCTTAACGGGGGTTGCGGGGGCGCGTACAGATACGCAGTATTTT. Supplemented by reference TRBV7-3 and TRBJ2-3, the full variable domain reads GAGVSQTPSNKVTEKGKYVELRCDPISGHTALYWYRQSLGQGPEFLIYFQGTGAADDSGLPNDRFFAVRPEGSVSTLKIQRTERGDSAVYLCASSLTGVAGARTDTQYFGPGTRLTVL.

The V and J genes are TRBV11-2 and TRBJ2-1, with D possibly TRBD2 on 6 matching bases. Trimming removed 1 base from V and 7 bases from J, with 14 bases in between. Germline loops: CDR1 SGHAT, CDR2 FQNNGV. The CDR3 length is 15 residues. CDR3 residues: CASSLVGGNENEQFF. CDR3 coding DNA: TGTGCCAGCAGCTTAGTAGGCGGGAACGAGAATGAGCAGTTCTTC.

This clone was seen a few times. The rearrangement links TRBV5-6 to TRBJ1-2; D is unclear. The V gene's germline CDR1 is SGHDT and CDR2 YYEEEE. The CDR3 has 15 residues. V lost 4 bases, J lost 2 bases, and 15 bases lay in between. This chain's CDR3 is CASSPVGGGNYGYTF. The DNA for the CDR3 is TGTGCCAGCAGCCCTGTTGGAGGTGGAAACTATGGCTACACCTTC.

The V gene is TRBV19, the J gene TRBJ2-1, with TRBD2 as a possible D gene (6 bases). This CDR3 is 15 amino acids long. Trimming removed 3 bases from V and 10 bases from J, with 19 bases in between. CDR1 is LNHDA, CDR2 SQIVND, per germline (reference sequence). CDR3 region: CASSMQAGPSGEQFF. In DNA, the CDR3 is TGTGCCAGTAGTATGCAGGCGGGCCCCAGCGGGGAGCAGTTCTTC.

The chain uses TRBV5-1 and TRBJ1-1, with TRBD1 matching over 7 bases. Per the germline V gene, CDR1 is SGHRS and CDR2 is YFSETQ. There are 13 residues in the CDR3. Unmatched junction bases numbered 2, after V lost 1 base and J lost 5 bases. CDR3 residues: CASSLTTGTEAFF. The CDR3 DNA follows: TGCGCCAGCAGCTTGACGACAGGGACTGAAGCTTTCTTT.

The rearrangement joins TRBV9 to TRBJ2-2, with TRBD1 identical over 8 bases. Trimming removed 2 bases from V and 3 bases from J; junction bases left unmatched: 6. Germline V lookup: CDR1 SGDLS, CDR2 YYNGEE. This CDR3 is 16 amino acids long. The CDR3 nucleotides read TGTGCCAGCAGCGTGCAGGGGGCAAGAGACACCGGGGAGCTGTTTTTT. Amino acid sequence: CASSVQGARDTGELFF.

The chain links TRBV10-3 to TRBJ1-5; TRBD1 matches 7 bases. This CDR3 region has 16 residues. CDR1 is ENHRY, CDR2 SYGVKD, per germline. The junction had 8 bases not matched to a gene; V was cut back by 6 bases and J by 0 bases. The CDR3 loop reads CAISRYDRDSNQPQHF. The CDR3, as DNA: TGTGCCATCAGCCGTTACGACAGGGATAGCAATCAGCCCCAGCATTTT.

The chain combines TRBV19 with TRBJ1-5; possibly TRBD1 for D (5 bases). CDR1 is LNHDA, CDR2 SQIVND, per germline (reference sequence). Trimming pared 7 bases from V and 9 bases from J, leaving 19 bases between. This CDR3 region has 14 residues. CDR3 DNA: TGTGCCAGTACTGGGGCCTTGGGCATCTGGCCCCAGCATTTT. It translates to CASTGALGIWPQHF.

This chain joins TRBV18 and TRBJ2-7, with 15 bases fitting TRBD2. CDR1 is KGHSH, CDR2 LQKENI, per germline. This CDR3 spans 16 amino acids. The V and J ends lost 2 bases and 2 bases, in that order; junction bases with no gene match: 1. CDR3 loop: CASSPGTSGRTYEQYF. CDR3 DNA sequence: TGTGCCAGCTCACCAGGGACTAGCGGGAGGACCTACGAGCAGTACTTC.

CDR3 coding DNA: TGCGCCAGCAGTCACCCGGACACCCTAGACATTCAGTACTTC. Amino acids: CASSHPDTLDIQYF. The rearrangement links TRBV23-1 to TRBJ2-4; tentatively, D is TRBD1 (5 bases). TRBV23-1 belongs to the ORF category, with a function that is uncertain. Between the trimmed V and J ends, which lost 3 bases and 8 bases, there was a span of 14 bases. The CDR3 contains 14 residues.

CDR3 in amino acids: CASSLGQARQYF. The CDR3 region has the DNA TGTGCCAGCAGCTTAGGACAGGCAAGACAGTACTTC. This sequence joins TRBV7-2 and TRBJ2-7; D perhaps matches TRBD1 (6 bases). CDR3 length equals 12 residues. Germline CDR1 SGHTA, CDR2 FQGNSA. Trimming cost V 1 base and J 10 bases, with 11 bases left between them.

The V and J genes are TRBV10-3 and TRBJ2-7; D might be TRBD2 (6 bases). Trimming stripped 5 bases from V and 5 bases from J, with 13 bases between. Germline CDR1 and CDR2: ENHRY and SYGVKD. The CDR3 extends over 13 amino acids. In DNA form, the CDR3 reads TGTGCCATCAGTACGGACTCGGGGGACGAGCAGTACTTC. Its protein product is CAISTDSGDEQYF.

The CDR3 bases are TGTGCCACTGGGACAGGGAGAAATTCTGCTAATGAAAAACTGTTTTTT. Protein: CATGTGRNSANEKLFF. This sequence joins TRBV10-3 and TRBJ1-4; 9 nucleotides align to TRBD1. Trimming at V came to 10 bases and at J to 3 bases, leaving 12 bases not matched to a gene. The CDR3 spans 16 residues. Germline assignment: CDR1 ENHRY and CDR2 SYGVKD.

CDR3 coding DNA: TGTGCCAGCAGCCTCGTGGGGCATGGTGCGGATACGCAGTATTTT. This encodes CASSLVGHGADTQYF. The gene calls are TRBV9 and TRBJ2-3; D possibly corresponds to TRBD1 (5 bases). V was clipped by 4 bases and J by 6 bases, with 18 bases between them. This CDR3 spans 15 amino acids. Germline CDR1 and CDR2: SGDLS and YYNGEE.

The sample holds a few counts of this clone. The chain uses TRBV27 and TRBJ1-2; possibly TRBD1 for D (5 bases). Germline CDR1 and CDR2: MNHEY and SMNVEV (reference sequence). This CDR3 contains 13 residues. The V end was cut by 0 bases, the J end by 8 bases, with 10 bases between. DNA for the CDR3: TGTGCCAGCAGTTTATCGGGGGGAGGCGGCTACACCTTC. Protein: CASSLSGGGGYTF.

The CDR3 loop is CASSQEAGSSYTF. The CDR3 nucleotides read TGCGCCAGCAGCCAAGAAGCTGGGAGCTCGTACACCTTC. V usage is TRBV4-3 and J usage is TRBJ1-2; no reliable D call. V gave up 0 bases and J gave up 11 bases, with 13 bases separating them. The CDR3 contains 13 residues. The germline V gene encodes CDR1 LGHNA and CDR2 YSLEER.

The chain recombines TRBV29-1 with TRBJ2-1; D is uncertain. CDR1 and CDR2 (germline): SQVTM, ANQGSEA. The length of the CDR3 is 16 residues. The V end lost 3 bases, the J end lost 0 bases, and 15 bases lay between the germline ends. As DNA, the CDR3 is TGCAGCGTTGACGGTTCTAACTCGAGCTCCTACAATGAGCAGTTCTTC. Protein: CSVDGSNSSSYNEQFF.

The chain recombines TRBV30 with TRBJ1-6; 7 nucleotides agree with TRBD1. The germline CDR1 and CDR2 sequences are GTSNPN and SVGIG (reference sequence). V trimming: 0 bases; J trimming: 8 bases; junction bases outside the gene matches: 4. This CDR3 has 14 amino acids. This CDR3 is CAWSVDRAYSPLHF. The CDR3 DNA reads as TGTGCCTGGAGTGTAGACAGGGCATATTCACCCCTCCACTTT.

The genes are TRBV29-1 and TRBJ2-3, with D possibly matching TRBD2 (6 bases). Trimming shortened V by 7 bases and J by 3 bases, and 11 bases separated the two germline ends. CDR3 length equals 12 residues. The V gene's germline CDR1 is SQVTM and CDR2 ANQGSEA. In DNA form, the CDR3 reads TGCAGCGCGGGGGAAGGGACAGATACGCAGTATTTT. Amino acid sequence: CSAGEGTDTQYF.

The chain employs TRBV7-9 and TRBJ2-3; 7 nucleotides agree with TRBD1. Trimming cost V 0 bases and J 5 bases; bases outside gene matches: 5. CDR1 is SEHNR, CDR2 FQNEAQ, per germline (reference sequence). CDR3 length: 15 amino acids. The CDR3 is CASSLAGGRVDTQYF. The DNA of the CDR3 is TGTGCCAGCAGCTTAGCAGGGGGCCGGGTAGATACGCAGTATTTT.

The genes are TRBV5-6 and TRBJ1-1; D unresolved. This CDR3 is built from 12 residues. Germline CDR1 and CDR2: SGHDT and YYEEEE. Between the trimmed V and J ends, which lost 2 bases and 3 bases, there was a span of 5 bases. CDR3 bases: TGTGCCAGCAGCTTAGGAGACACTGAAGCTTTCTTT. Translated, it gives CASSLGDTEAFF.

This chain joins TRBV25-1 and TRBJ2-5, with TRBD2 matching 11 bases. The ends lost 1 base at V and 3 bases at J; junction bases unmatched: 4. CDR3 length: 16 amino acids. Germline CDR1 and CDR2: MGHDK and SYGVNS. Here the CDR3 DNA reads TGTGCCAGCAGTGAATCGCTAGCGGGGGGAAAAGAGACCCAGTACTTC. Translating gives CASSESLAGGKETQYF.